Presented here are 8 T cell receptor beta chains from one specimen sequenced in a study of T-cell reconstitution after alpha-beta-depleted transplantation in children. Unique molecular identifiers featured in how the TCRbeta library was prepared. One entry per CDR3 protein results from TCRdb running MiXCR on the PCR reads. The table records fewer than 550,000 distinct CDR3 sequences, about an eighth of them present only once. The sample consisted of PBMCs, mostly from graft donor cells, taken 180 days after TCRalphabeta/CD19-depleted stem cell transplant. The receptors were sampled from a female patient aged 2-10 years who had a stem cell transplant for aplastic anemia, so the T cells may come from the graft donor.

This clonotype was counted many times. This chain joins TRBV12-3 or TRBV12-4 and TRBJ2-2; possibly TRBD2 for D (5 bases). The CDR3 extends over 13 amino acids. V was trimmed by 8 bases and J by 7 bases, leaving 14 bases between them. The CDR3 spells CASQPGIFGELFF. The CDR3 region has the DNA TGTGCCAGCCAGCCCGGGATTTTCGGGGAGCTGTTTTTT.

This clonotype was found a few times. The chain joins TRBV2 to TRBJ1-4; possibly TRBD1 for D (5 bases). V gave up 11 bases and J gave up 1 base, with 8 bases separating them. Germline lookup yields CDR1 SNHLY and CDR2 FYNNEI. The CDR3 runs to 12 residues. CDR3 coding DNA: TGTGCCGGGGGAGGAACTAATGAAAAACTGTTTTTT. It translates to CAGGGTNEKLFF.

This clonotype was seen at least ten times. The CDR3 reads CASSPTGDEQYF. The CDR3 DNA reads TGTGCCAGCTCACCGACAGGGGACGAGCAGTACTTC. The chain carries TRBV18 and TRBJ2-7; 8 nucleotides line up with TRBD1. The germline V gene has CDR1 KGHSH and CDR2 LQKENI. V was pared by 3 bases and J by 5 bases, with 0 bases of the junction left unmatched. The CDR3 is made up of 12 amino acids.

This clonotype turned up a few times. The genes are TRBV4-3 and TRBJ2-1; D unclear. CDR3 length equals 13 residues. Germline CDR1 reads LGHNA; CDR2 reads YSLEER. The V end lost 0 bases, the J end lost 5 bases, and 5 bases lay between the germline ends. The CDR3 here is CASSQDLDNEQFF. CDR3 DNA sequence: TGCGCCAGCAGCCAAGATCTCGACAATGAGCAGTTCTTC.

This clonotype has only a few counts. The CDR3 DNA is TGCGCCAGCAGCCAAGAATCCCTAGCGGGGTCGAAGGAGCAGTTCTTC. Encoded protein: CASSQESLAGSKEQFF. The chain joins TRBV4-3 to TRBJ2-1; the match to TRBD2 covers 9 bases. The CDR3 covers 16 residues. Germline lookup yields CDR1 LGHNA and CDR2 YSLEER. V trimming: 0 bases; J trimming: 10 bases; junction bases outside the gene matches: 10.

This chain's CDR3 is CASSLEGGRDNEQFF. The CDR3 DNA reads TGTGCCAGCAGCTTAGAGGGGGGCAGAGACAATGAGCAGTTCTTC. The rearrangement links TRBV11-2 to TRBJ2-1; D is tentatively TRBD1 or TRBD2 (6 bases each). Trimming removed 0 bases from V and 5 bases from J, with 11 bases in between. Looked up from germline, CDR1 is SGHAT and CDR2 is FQNNGV. The CDR3 is made up of 15 amino acids. Using reference TRBV11-2 and TRBJ2-1 for the parts outside the CDR3, the full variable domain is EAGVAQSPRYKIIEKRQSVAFWCNPISGHATLYWYQQILGQGPKLLIQFQNNGVVDDSQLPKDRFSAERLKGVDSTLKIQPAKLEDSAVYLCASSLEGGRDNEQFFGPGTRLTVL.

J is TRBJ2-1 and V is TRBV10-2, with 7 positions matching TRBD2. The CDR3 runs 12 residues. Losses at the gene ends were 7 bases for V and 8 bases for J; bases not matched to a gene: 5. From germline, CDR1 is WSHSY and CDR2 SAAADI. This CDR3 reads CASIGGSHEQFF. The CDR3, as DNA: TGCGCCAGCATAGGCGGGAGCCATGAGCAGTTCTTC.

This clonotype was detected a few times. The gene calls are TRBV9 and TRBJ2-1; 11 positions agree with TRBD2. Losses at the gene ends were 4 bases for V and 4 bases for J; bases not matched to a gene: 16. Germline CDR1 SGDLS, CDR2 YYNGEE. The CDR3 has 19 amino acids. The CDR3 DNA sequence: TGTGCCAGCAGCCCGGGGTGGTTTCGCGCTAGCGGGGGGTACAATGAGCAGTTCTTC. Protein product: CASSPGWFRASGGYNEQFF.